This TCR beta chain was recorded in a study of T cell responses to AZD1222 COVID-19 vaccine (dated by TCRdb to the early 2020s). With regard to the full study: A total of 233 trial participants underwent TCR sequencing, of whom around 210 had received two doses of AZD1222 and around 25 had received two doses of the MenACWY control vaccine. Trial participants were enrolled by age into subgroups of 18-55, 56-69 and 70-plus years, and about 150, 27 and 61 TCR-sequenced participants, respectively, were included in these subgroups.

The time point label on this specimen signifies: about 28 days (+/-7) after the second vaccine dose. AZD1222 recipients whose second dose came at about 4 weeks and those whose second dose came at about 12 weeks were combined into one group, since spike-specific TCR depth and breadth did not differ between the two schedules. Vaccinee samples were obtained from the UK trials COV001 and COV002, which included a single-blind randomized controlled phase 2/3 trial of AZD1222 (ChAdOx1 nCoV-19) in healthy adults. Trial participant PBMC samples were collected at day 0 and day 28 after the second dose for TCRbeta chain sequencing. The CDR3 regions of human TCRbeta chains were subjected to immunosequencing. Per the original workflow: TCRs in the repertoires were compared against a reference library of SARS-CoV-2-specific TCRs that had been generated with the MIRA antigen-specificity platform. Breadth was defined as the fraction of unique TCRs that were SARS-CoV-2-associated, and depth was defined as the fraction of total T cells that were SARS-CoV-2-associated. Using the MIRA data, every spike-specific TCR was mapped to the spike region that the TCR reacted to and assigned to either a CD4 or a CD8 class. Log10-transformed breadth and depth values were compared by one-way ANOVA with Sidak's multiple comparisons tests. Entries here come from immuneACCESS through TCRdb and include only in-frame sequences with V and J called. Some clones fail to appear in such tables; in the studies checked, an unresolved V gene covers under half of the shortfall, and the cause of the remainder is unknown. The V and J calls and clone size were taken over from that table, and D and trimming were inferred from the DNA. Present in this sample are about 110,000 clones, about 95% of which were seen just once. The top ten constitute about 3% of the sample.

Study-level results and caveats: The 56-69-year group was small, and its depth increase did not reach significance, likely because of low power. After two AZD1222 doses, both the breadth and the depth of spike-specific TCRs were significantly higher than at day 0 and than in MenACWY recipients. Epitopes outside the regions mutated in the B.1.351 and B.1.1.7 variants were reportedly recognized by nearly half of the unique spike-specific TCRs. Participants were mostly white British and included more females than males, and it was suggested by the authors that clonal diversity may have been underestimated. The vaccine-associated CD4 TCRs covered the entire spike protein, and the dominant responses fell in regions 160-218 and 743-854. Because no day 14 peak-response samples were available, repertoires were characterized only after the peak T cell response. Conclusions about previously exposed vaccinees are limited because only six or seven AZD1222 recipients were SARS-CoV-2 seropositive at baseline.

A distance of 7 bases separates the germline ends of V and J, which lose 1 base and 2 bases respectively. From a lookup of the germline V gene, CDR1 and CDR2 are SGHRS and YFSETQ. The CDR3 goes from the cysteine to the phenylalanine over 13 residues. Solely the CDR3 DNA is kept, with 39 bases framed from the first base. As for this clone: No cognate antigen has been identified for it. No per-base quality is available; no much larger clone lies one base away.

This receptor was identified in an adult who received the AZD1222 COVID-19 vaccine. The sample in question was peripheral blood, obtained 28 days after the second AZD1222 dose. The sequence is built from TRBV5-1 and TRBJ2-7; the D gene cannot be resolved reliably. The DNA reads TGCGCCAGCAGCTTGATAGGACCCTACGAGCAGTACTTC. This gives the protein CASSLIGPYEQYF.